Described below is a single T cell receptor beta chain sequence and its context. CD8 cells classed as naive were CD45RO-negative and positively selected for CCR7, excluding terminally differentiated effector memory CD45RA+ cells. Repertoires were generated with immunoSEQ multiplex PCR, while TCRdb's copy carries only in-frame clones and drops some. Counted here are about 820,000 clones, 80% to 95% occurring once; the ten biggest clones make up about 24%. This record comes from a study of shared clonotypes between healthy human individuals. CDR3 length: 14 residues. The germline V gene encodes CDR1 MNHEY and CDR2 SMNVEV (reference sequence). V lost 0 bases and J 4 bases, leaving 9 bases between the germline ends.

This sequence joins TRBV27 and TRBJ2-5, with D perhaps being TRBD1 or TRBD2 (5 bases each). Input material: naive CD8+ T cells sorted from blood. The clonotype was recovered from a man in his thirties or forties in good health. CDR3 loop: CASSLSIGAETQYF. The CDR3 nucleotides are TGTGCCAGCAGTTTATCGATCGGGGCAGAGACCCAGTACTTC.